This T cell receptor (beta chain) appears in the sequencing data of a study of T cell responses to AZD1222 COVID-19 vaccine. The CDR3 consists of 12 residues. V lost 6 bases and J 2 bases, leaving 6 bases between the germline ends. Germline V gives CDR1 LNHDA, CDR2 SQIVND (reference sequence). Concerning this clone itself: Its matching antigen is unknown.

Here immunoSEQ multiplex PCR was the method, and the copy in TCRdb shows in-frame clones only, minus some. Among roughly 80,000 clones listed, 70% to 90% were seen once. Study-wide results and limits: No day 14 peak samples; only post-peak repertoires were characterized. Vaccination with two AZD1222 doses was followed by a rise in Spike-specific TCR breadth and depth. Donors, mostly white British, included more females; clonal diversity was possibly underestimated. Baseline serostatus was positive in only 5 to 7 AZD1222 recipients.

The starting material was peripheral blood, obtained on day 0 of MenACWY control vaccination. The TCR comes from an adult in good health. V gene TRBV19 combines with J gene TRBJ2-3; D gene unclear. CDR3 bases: TGTGCCAGTAGGGGAATCACAGATACGCAGTATTTT. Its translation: CASRGITDTQYF.